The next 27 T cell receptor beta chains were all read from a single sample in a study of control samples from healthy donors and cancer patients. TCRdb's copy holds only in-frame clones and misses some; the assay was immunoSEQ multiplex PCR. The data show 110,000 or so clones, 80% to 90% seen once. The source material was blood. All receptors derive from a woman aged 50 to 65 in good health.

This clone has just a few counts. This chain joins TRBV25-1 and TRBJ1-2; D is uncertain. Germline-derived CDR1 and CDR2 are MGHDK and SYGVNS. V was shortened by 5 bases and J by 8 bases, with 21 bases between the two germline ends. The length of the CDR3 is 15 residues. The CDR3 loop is CASSPFRTQTEGYTF. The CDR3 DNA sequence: TGTGCCAGCAGTCCCTTTCGGACGCAAACCGAGGGCTACACCTTC.

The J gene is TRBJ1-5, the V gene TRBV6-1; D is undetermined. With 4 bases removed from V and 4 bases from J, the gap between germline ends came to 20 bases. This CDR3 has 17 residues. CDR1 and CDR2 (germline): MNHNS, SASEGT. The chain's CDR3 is CASSVVPPGIANQPQHF. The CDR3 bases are TGTGCCAGCAGTGTTGTTCCTCCTGGAATCGCGAATCAGCCCCAGCATTTT.

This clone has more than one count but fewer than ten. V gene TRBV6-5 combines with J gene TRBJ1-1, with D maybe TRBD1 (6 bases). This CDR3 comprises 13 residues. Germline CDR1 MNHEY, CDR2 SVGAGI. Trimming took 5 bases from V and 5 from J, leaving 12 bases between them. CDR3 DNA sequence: TGTGCCAGCAGTCCAGGGGTAGAAACTGAAGCTTTCTTT. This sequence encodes CASSPGVETEAFF.

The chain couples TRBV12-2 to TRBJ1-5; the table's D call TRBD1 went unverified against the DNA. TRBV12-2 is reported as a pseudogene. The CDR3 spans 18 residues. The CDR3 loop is CASRLASSSNGLNQPQHF. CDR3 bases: TGTGCAAGTCGCTTAGCCTCATCCTCAAATGGGCTAAATCAGCCCCAGCATTTT.

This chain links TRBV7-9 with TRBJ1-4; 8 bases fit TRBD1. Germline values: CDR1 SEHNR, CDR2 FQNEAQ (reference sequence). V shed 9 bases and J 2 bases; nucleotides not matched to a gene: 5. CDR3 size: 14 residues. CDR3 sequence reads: CASNTGGTNEKLFF. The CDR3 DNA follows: TGTGCCAGTAATACAGGGGGGACTAATGAAAAACTGTTTTTT. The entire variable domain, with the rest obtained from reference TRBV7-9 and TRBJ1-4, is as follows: DTGVSQNPRHKITKRGQNVTFRCDPISEHNRLYWYRQTLGQGPEFLTYFQNEAQLEKSRLLSDRFSAERPKGSFSTLEIQRTEQGDSAMYLCASNTGGTNEKLFFGSGTQLSVL.

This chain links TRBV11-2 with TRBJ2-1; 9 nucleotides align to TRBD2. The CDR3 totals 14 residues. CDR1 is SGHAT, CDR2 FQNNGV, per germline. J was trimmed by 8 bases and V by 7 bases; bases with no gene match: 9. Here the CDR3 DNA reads TGTGCCAGCACCATAGCGGGAGTTAGCGATGAGCAGTTCTTC. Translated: CASTIAGVSDEQFF. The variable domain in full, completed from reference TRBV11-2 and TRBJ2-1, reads EAGVAQSPRYKIIEKRQSVAFWCNPISGHATLYWYQQILGQGPKLLIQFQNNGVVDDSQLPKDRFSAERLKGVDSTLKIQPAKLEDSAVYLCASTIAGVSDEQFFGPGTRLTVL.

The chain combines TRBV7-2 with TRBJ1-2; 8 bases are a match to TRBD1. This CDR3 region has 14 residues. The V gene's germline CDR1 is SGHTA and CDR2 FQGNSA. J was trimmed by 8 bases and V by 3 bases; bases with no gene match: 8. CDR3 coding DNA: TGTGCCAGCAGCTTGGCGGACAGGGTCGACGGCTACACCTTC. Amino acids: CASSLADRVDGYTF.

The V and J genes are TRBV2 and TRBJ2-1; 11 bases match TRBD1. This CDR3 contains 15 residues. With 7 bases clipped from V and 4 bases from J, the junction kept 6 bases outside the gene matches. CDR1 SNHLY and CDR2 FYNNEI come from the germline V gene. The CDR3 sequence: CASTEGQGVYNEQFF. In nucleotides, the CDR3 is TGTGCCAGCACCGAGGGACAGGGGGTTTACAATGAGCAGTTCTTC.

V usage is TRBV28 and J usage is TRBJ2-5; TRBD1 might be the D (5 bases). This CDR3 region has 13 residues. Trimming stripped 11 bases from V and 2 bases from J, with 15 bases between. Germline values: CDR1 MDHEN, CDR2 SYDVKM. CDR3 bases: TGTGCCGCCAACCCAGGGTTGCAAGAGACCCAGTACTTC. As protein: CAANPGLQETQYF. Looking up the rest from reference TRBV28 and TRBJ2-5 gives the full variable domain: DVKVTQSSRYLVKRTGEKVFLECVQDMDHENMFWYRQDPGLGLRLIYFSYDVKMKEKGDIPEGYSVSREKKERFSLILESASTNQTSMYLCAANPGLQETQYFGPGTRLLVL.

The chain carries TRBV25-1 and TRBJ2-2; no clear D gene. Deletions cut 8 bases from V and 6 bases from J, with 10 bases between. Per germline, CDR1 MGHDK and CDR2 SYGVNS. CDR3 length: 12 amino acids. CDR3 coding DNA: TGTGCCAGCTCAAGTTTACCCGGGGAGCTGTTTTTT. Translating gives CASSSLPGELFF. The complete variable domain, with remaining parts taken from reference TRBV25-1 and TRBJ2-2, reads EADIYQTPRYLVIGTGKKITLECSQTMGHDKMYWYQQDPGMELHLIHYSYGVNSTEKGDLSSESTVSRIRTEHFPLTLESARPSHTSQYLCASSSLPGELFFGEGSRLTVL.

CDR3 in DNA: TGTGCCAGTAGTATAGAGAGGGGCGGAAAGCAGTTCTTC. Translating it yields CASSIERGGKQFF. The rearrangement links TRBV19 to TRBJ2-1, with D perhaps assigned TRBD1 or TRBD2 (5 bases each). Germline V CDR1 and CDR2: LNHDA, SQIVND (reference sequence). With 0 bases removed from V and 11 bases from J, the gap between germline ends came to 11 bases. CDR3 length equals 13 residues.

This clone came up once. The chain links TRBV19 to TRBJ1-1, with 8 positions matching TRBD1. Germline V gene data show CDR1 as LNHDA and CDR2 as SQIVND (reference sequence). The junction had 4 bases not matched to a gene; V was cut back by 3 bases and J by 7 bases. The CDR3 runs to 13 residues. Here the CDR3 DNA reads TGTGCCAGTAGTATTAGACAGGGGAGTGAAGCTTTCTTT. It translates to CASSIRQGSEAFF.

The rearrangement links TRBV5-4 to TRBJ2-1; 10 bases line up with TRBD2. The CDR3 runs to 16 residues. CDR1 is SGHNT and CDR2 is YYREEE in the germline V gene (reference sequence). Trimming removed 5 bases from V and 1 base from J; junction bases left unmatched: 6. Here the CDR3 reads CASRGASGRSYNEQFF. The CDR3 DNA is TGTGCCAGCAGAGGGGCTAGCGGGAGATCCTACAATGAGCAGTTCTTC.

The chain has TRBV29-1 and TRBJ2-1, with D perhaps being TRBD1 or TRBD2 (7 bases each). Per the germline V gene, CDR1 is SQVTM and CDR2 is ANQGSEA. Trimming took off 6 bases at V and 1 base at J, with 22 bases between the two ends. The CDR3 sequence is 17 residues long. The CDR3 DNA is TGCAGCGTGGGGGGGACAGTTGACGGTGGGTCCTACAATGAGCAGTTCTTC. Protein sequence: CSVGGTVDGGSYNEQFF.

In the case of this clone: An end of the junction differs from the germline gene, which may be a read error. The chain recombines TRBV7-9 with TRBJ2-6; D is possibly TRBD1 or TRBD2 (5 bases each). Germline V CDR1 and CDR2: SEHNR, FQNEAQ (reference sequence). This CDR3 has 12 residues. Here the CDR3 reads CASSLDGTGIFF. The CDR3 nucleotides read TGTGCCAGCAGCTTGGATGGGACCGGAATTTTTTTC.

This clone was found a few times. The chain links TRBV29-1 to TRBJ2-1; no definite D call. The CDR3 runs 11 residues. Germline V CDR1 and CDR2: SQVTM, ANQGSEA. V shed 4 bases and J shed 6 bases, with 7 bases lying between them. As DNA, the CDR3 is TGCAGCGTTGTCCCTCCCAATGAGCAGTTCTTC. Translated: CSVVPPNEQFF.

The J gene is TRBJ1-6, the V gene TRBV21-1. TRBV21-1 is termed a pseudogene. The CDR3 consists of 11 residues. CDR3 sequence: CASSKGVALHF. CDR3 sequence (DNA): TGTGCCAGCAGCAAAGGGGTTGCCCTCCACTTT.

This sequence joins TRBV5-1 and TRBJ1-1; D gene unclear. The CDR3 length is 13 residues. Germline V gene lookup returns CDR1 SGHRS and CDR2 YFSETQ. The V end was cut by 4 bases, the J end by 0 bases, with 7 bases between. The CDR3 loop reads CASSMGLNTEAFF. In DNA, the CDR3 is TGCGCCAGCAGCATGGGATTGAACACTGAAGCTTTCTTT.

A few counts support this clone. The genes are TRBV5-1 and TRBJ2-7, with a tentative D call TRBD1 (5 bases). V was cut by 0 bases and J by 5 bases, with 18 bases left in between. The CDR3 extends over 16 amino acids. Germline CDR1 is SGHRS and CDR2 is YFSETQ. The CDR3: CASSLGGDGLLDEQYF. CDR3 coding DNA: TGCGCCAGCAGCTTGGGGGGCGACGGCCTTCTCGACGAGCAGTACTTC.

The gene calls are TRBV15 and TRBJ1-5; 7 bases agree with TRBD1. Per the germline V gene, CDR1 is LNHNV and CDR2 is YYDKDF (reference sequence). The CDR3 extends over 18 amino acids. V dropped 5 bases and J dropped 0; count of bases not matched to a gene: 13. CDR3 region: CATSPEGQPFYSNQPQHF. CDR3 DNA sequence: TGTGCCACCAGCCCCGAGGGACAGCCTTTTTATAGCAATCAGCCCCAGCATTTT.

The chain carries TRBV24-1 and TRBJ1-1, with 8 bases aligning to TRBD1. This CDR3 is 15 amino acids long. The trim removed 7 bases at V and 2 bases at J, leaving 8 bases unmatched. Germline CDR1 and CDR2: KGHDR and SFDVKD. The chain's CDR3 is CATRASDRGNTEAFF. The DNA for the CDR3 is TGTGCCACCAGAGCCTCTGACAGGGGCAACACTGAAGCTTTCTTT.

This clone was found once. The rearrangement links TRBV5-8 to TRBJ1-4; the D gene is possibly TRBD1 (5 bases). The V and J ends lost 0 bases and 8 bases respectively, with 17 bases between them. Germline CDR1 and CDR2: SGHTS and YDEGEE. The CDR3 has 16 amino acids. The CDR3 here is CASSLDWGEVEEKLFF. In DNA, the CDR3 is TGTGCCAGCAGCTTGGATTGGGGGGAAGTGGAAGAAAAACTGTTTTTT.

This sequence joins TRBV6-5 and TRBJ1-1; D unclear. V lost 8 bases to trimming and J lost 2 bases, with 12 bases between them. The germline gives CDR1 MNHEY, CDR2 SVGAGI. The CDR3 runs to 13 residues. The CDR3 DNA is TGTGCCAGCTCCTCCCGAGGTAACACTGAAGCTTTCTTT. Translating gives CASSSRGNTEAFF.

CDR3 loop: CATSDLGVASQETQYF. CDR3 DNA: TGTGCCACCAGTGATTTGGGAGTAGCATCCCAAGAGACCCAGTACTTC. The chain uses TRBV24-1 and TRBJ2-5; D is unclear. CDR1 is KGHDR and CDR2 is SFDVKD in the germline V gene. V dropped 0 bases and J dropped 1 base, with 11 bases sitting between them. The CDR3 runs 16 residues.

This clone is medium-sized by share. The CDR3, as DNA: TGTGCCAGCAGCTTAGTCACGGGCGTGAATGAAAAACTGTTTTTT. It codes for CASSLVTGVNEKLFF. The J gene is TRBJ1-4, the V gene TRBV11-2; no clear D gene. The CDR3 is made up of 15 amino acids. Per germline, CDR1 SGHAT and CDR2 FQNNGV. Trimming shortened V by 1 base and J by 5 bases, and 11 bases separated the two germline ends.

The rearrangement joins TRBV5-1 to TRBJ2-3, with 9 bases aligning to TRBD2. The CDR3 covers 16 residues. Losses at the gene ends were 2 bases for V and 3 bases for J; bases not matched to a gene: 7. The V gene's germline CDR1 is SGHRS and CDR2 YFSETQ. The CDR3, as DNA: TGCGCCAGCAGCTTCCTTAGCGGGAGTTTGACAGATACGCAGTATTTT. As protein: CASSFLSGSLTDTQYF.

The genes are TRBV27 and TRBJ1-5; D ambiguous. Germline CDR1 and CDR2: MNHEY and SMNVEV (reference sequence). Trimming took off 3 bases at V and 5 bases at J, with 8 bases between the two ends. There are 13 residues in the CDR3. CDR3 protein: CASSLSGDQPQHF. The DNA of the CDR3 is TGTGCCAGCAGTTTGAGCGGAGATCAGCCCCAGCATTTT.